A selection of T cell receptor beta chains follows, all from one sample in a study of OX40 agonist ivuxolimab in advanced cancers. Sequencing used immunoSEQ multiplex PCR; TCRdb keeps in-frame clones, though not all of them. The table includes 65,000 to 75,000 clones, 70% to 90% detected once. The sequenced sample was CD4+ or CD8+ T cells sorted from blood, obtained in a trial of the OX40 agonist ivuxolimab. The receptors derive from an adult with an advanced solid tumor such as melanoma, head and neck, liver or kidney cancer. Both conserved end residues are part of each CDR3. Each record gives: CDR3 protein, clone size, V gene, J gene. Clone size appears in some rows only: once, few, many, or a class for an expanded clone.

CASSVGQGAPGEAFF	.	TRBV9	TRBJ1-1
CASSYPQPQHF	.	TRBV6-6	TRBJ1-5
CASSPSGTDYEQYF	.	TRBV7-9	TRBJ2-7
CASSLWGAYEQYF	.	TRBV5-4	TRBJ2-7
CASSSTTANSGNTIYF	.	TRBV19	TRBJ1-3
CASSEFMNTEAFF	.	TRBV5-1	TRBJ1-1
CASSPLVQGNEKLFF	.	TRBV7-6	TRBJ1-4
CASSLTGTVLPLHF	.	TRBV5-1	TRBJ1-6
CASSNQGGRADTQYF	.	TRBV9	TRBJ2-3
CASRPDRGLSTEAFF	.	TRBV19	TRBJ1-1
CASLTGGRTEAFF	.	TRBV28	TRBJ1-1
CASSQEPRDTLWGYTF	.	TRBV4-2	TRBJ1-2
CASSFGVGEQYF	.	TRBV27	TRBJ2-7
CASSLLGAGVYEQYF	.	TRBV5-1	TRBJ2-7
CASRRGHYGYTF	once	TRBV25-1	TRBJ1-2
CAISDGQHNEQFF	.	TRBV10-3	TRBJ2-1
CSVPGQGLHEQYF	.	TRBV29-1	.
CASSLSFQDTQYF	.	TRBV27	TRBJ2-3
CASSLDVIGNTIYF	.	TRBV5-1	TRBJ1-3
CASSYLGTGNTEAFF	few	TRBV6-6	TRBJ1-1
CASSLATQANSGNTIYF	.	TRBV7-9	TRBJ1-3
CASSLRGGDEKLFF	.	TRBV28	TRBJ1-4
CSVEAPGSGEQFF	.	TRBV29-1	TRBJ2-1
CASSFAENQPQHF	.	TRBV5-1	TRBJ1-5
CASSRGRFGRGERTDTQYF	.	TRBV7-9	TRBJ2-3
CASSPKPLGQGGVYGYTF	.	TRBV19	TRBJ1-2
CASSKWEGYNEQFF	.	TRBV25-1	TRBJ2-1
CASSLSPGGAQYF	few	TRBV5-8	TRBJ2-3
CASSGGLGLAETYEQYF	.	TRBV27	.
CAWSVQGISETQYF	few	TRBV30	TRBJ2-5
CARSLSRAKTEAFF	.	TRBV5-3	TRBJ1-1
CASSQQGQGTEAFF	.	TRBV7-9	TRBJ1-1
CASSPLAGISYNEQFF	.	TRBV27	TRBJ2-1
CASTRLGAGRSAGANVLTF	.	TRBV28	TRBJ2-6
CASSLVIQGSGANVLTF	.	TRBV7-9	TRBJ2-6
CASLGRGSQPQHF	.	TRBV6-6	TRBJ1-5
CASSFGQGGSYEQYF	.	TRBV28	TRBJ2-7
CASSFGTLYNEQFF	.	TRBV28	TRBJ2-1
CASSEWASSYEQYF	.	TRBV2	TRBJ2-7
CASSALQGAPRQYF	.	TRBV2	TRBJ2-7
CASSEGQDTEAFF	.	TRBV6-1	TRBJ1-1
CASGGESWGSPLHF	.	TRBV2	TRBJ1-6
CASSYKVGTEAFF	.	TRBV6-5	TRBJ1-1
CASSPRLAGGNNEQFF	.	TRBV9	TRBJ2-1
CASSPPEGFYEQYF	once	TRBV18	TRBJ2-7
CASSSPDRTNTEAFF	.	TRBV18	TRBJ1-1